Here is one TCR beta chain with its context. V lost 6 bases to trimming and J lost 6 bases, with 15 bases between them. The CDR3 sequence is 13 residues long. Germline V gene sequence: CDR1 SGHTA, CDR2 FQGNSA. This sample was taken from a study of cytomegalovirus exposure and HLA in healthy donors. Assay: immunoSEQ multiplex PCR; the TCRdb copy retains only in-frame clones and omits some. This table has roughly 260,000 clones, around 87% appearing once. This TCR was sampled from a man between 18 and 35 years old in good health and CMV-seronegative. This sequence joins TRBV7-2 and TRBJ2-7; perhaps TRBD2 as D (6 bases). The sequenced material came from PBMCs. CDR3 DNA sequence: TGTGCCAGCAGGCCGGGAGTGGGTGCCGAGCAGTACTTC. Amino acids: CASRPGVGAEQYF.